This T cell receptor beta chain comes out of a study of regulatory T cells in long-lasting Graves disease. General study points: With persistent disease, TRBV28, TRBJ1-2 and TRBJ2-5 were the favored segments.

Arm-PCR of CDR3 regions with iRepertoire HTBI primers generated TCR beta libraries. TCRdb re-called the multiplex PCR reads through MiXCR, storing one row per CDR3 protein. The sample includes a few hundred thousand distinct CDR3 sequences, 15% to 20% of them seen just once. This clonotype was counted only a few times. The antigen remains undetermined. As for time point: newly diagnosed GD, antithyroid drugs for less than 3 months. Following extraction of RNA from PBMCs, that RNA was used to make the TCR library. V lost 6 bases and J 5 bases, leaving 22 bases between the germline ends. Per germline, CDR1 DFQATT and CDR2 SNEGSKA (reference sequence). This CDR3 has 15 amino acids. This sample also appeared in a second study, on T cells in Graves' hyperthyroidism and ophthalmopathy. This second report adds: Orbital computed tomography, thyroid ultrasound, serum thyroxine and TRAb, and clinical symptoms together informed the diagnoses. Separation of ophthalmopathy from stable hyperthyroidism was achieved by a 13 V-J model.

Sequenced here: peripheral blood mononuclear cells (PBMCs), sampled at new diagnosis, from a patient treated with antithyroid drugs. The gene calls are TRBV20-1 and TRBJ1-2, with D tentatively TRBD1 (6 bases). This receptor was taken from a woman aged 18-29 years with Graves disease. The CDR3 reads CSAIAPRQAHYGYTF. In DNA form, the CDR3 reads TGCAGTGCAATCGCCCCTCGACAGGCTCATTATGGCTACACCTTC.